The text below deals with one TCR beta chain. The sample belongs to a study of shared clonotypes between healthy human individuals. CDR1 and CDR2 from the germline V gene are SEHNR and FQNEAQ (reference sequence). The CDR3 is 13 amino acids. V dropped 5 bases and J dropped 0 bases, with 7 bases sitting between them. Source study methods: ImmunoSEQ output lacked quality scores and full-length reads, limiting matched filtering. Method: immunoSEQ multiplex PCR; TCRdb's copy keeps in-frame clones and lacks some. The V and J calls and clone size come from that table; D and trimming were worked out from the DNA. The sample lists about 2 million clones, about 95% seen once, with roughly 1% in the top ten. Naivety among CD8 cells was defined by CD45RO negativity and positive CCR7 selection, thereby excluding terminally differentiated effector memory CD45RA+ cells.

The source material was naive CD8+ T cells sorted from blood. This receptor was taken from a man between 18 and 35 years old in good health. The rearrangement joins TRBV7-9 to TRBJ1-2; D is undetermined. The CDR3 DNA reads as TGTGCCAGCAGCCCTACTACTAACTATGGCTACACCTTC. Its protein is CASSPTTNYGYTF.